The clone carrying this T cell receptor (beta chain) was seen repeatedly, ten times or more. Antigen specificity is unknown. Amplification of TCR beta CDR3 regions used RNA as the template. HTBI primers were the set used in a first-round RT-PCR of the TCR CDR3. A single record per CDR3 protein comes from TCRdb applying MiXCR to the multiplex PCR reads. The repertoire has some 370,000 distinct CDR3 sequences, 11% to 15% of them found once; the top ten carry 25% to 30%. These data come from a study of T cells in Graves' hyperthyroidism and ophthalmopathy. Whole-study results and caveats: A model using 13 V-J features told ophthalmopathy apart from stable hyperthyroidism.

Active moderate-to-severe ophthalmopathy, Clinical Activity Score at least 3, NOSPECS at least 4, under 3 months' duration. PBMCs stemmed from 10 ml fresh peripheral blood. What was sequenced was blood. This receptor was taken from a man aged 45-65 years with Graves' ophthalmopathy.

The CDR3 nucleotides are TGTGCCAGCAGCCAGGACAGGGGATACACCGGGGAGCTGTTTTTT. It encodes CASSQDRGYTGELFF. This chain uses TRBV28 with TRBJ2-2; 9 positions agree with TRBD1. V dropped 6 bases and J dropped 3; count of bases not matched to a gene: 5. Germline loops: CDR1 MDHEN, CDR2 SYDVKM. The CDR3 is made up of 15 amino acids.